This record covers a single TCR beta chain. Its antigen remains unidentified. This sample stems from a study of CD8 T cells in ankylosing spondylitis. By quantitative 5'-RACE with molecular barcodes, the TCR beta libraries were made. TCRdb ran MiXCR on the 5' RACE reads and lists one entry per CDR3 protein. The sample comprises more than 100,000 distinct CDR3 sequences, roughly 17% of which are singletons, and roughly a third rests with the top ten. Study conclusions and caveats: Disease-linked clones reportedly concentrated significantly in matched ankylosing spondylitis synovial fluid. Clones linked to the disease showed a CD8+ phenotype. They occurred at relatively low frequencies in peripheral blood. Earlier studies detected some motif variants in reactive arthritis synovial fluid and blood. One TCR beta motif, made up of eight or nine highly homologous variants, appeared characteristic of ankylosing spondylitis blood.

Sequencing was carried out using blood, either unsorted or a sorted T cell fraction (not recorded which). This receptor was identified in a male donor with ankylosing spondylitis.

CDR3 coding DNA: TGCAGTGCCCCTGGACTAGCGGGCCCCTCCTACGAGCAGTACTTC. Protein sequence: CSAPGLAGPSYEQYF. The gene calls are TRBV20-1 and TRBJ2-7, with 11 nucleotides matching TRBD2. The CDR3 spans 15 residues. Looked up from germline, CDR1 is DFQATT and CDR2 is SNEGSKA (reference sequence). The V and J ends lost 6 bases and 0 bases, in that order; junction bases with no gene match: 7.